One and the same sample provided the 5 T cell receptor beta chains below, sequenced in a study of cytomegalovirus exposure and HLA in healthy donors. The PCR made use of 60 Vbeta and 13 Jbeta primers. This table comes from immunoSEQ multiplex PCR, and its TCRdb copy is limited to in-frame clones, with some not included. There are 150,000 to 200,000 clones in the sample; roughly 82% occur only once, and about 1.6% lies in the top ten. The sample taken for sequencing was PBMCs. Receptors originate from a girl aged 10 to 17 in good health and CMV-seropositive.

This chain connects TRBV6-1 to TRBJ2-3; D not resolved. Germline lookup yields CDR1 MNHNS and CDR2 SASEGT. This CDR3 region has 13 residues. V was trimmed by 2 bases and J by 4 bases, leaving 7 bases between them. The CDR3 nucleotides are TGTGCCAGCAGTGAATTCGGAGCAGATACGCAGTATTTT. It is translated as CASSEFGADTQYF.

The J gene is TRBJ2-1, the V gene TRBV10-1; 11 positions agree with TRBD2. Trimming took 3 bases from V and 5 from J; bases not matched to a gene: 12. The CDR3 is 18 residues long. Per the germline V gene, CDR1 is WNHNN and CDR2 is SYGVQD (reference sequence). The CDR3 loop reads CASSDPSGTSGLDNEQFF. Written as DNA, the CDR3 is TGCGCCAGCAGTGATCCCTCCGGGACTAGCGGACTTGACAATGAGCAGTTCTTC.

Here the CDR3 reads CASTLQQGGNGELFF. The DNA of the CDR3 is TGTGCCAGCACCCTCCAACAGGGGGGAAACGGGGAGCTGTTTTTT. The chain is built from TRBV9 and TRBJ2-2, with 8 bases matching TRBD1. This CDR3 region has 15 residues. Germline CDR1 SGDLS, CDR2 YYNGEE. V was pared by 6 bases and J by 7 bases, with 11 bases of the junction left unmatched.

A note on this clone: Given the absence of the conserved phenylalanine or tryptophan at the CDR3 end, a read error is likely. The DNA is omitted, as the CDR3 cannot be located on it reliably, and the CDR3 follows TCRdb's listing. This rearrangement joins TRBV7-9 to TRBJ1-1; TRBD1 is the table's D call and was not checked against the DNA. Germline V gives CDR1 SEHNR, CDR2 FQNEAQ (reference sequence). Ends included, the CDR3 has 11 residues. CDR3 sequence: CSSSSDSGPDY.

This sequence joins TRBV19 and TRBJ1-5; D is ambiguous. The V end was cut by 7 bases, the J end by 4 bases, with 20 bases between. Germline CDR1 is LNHDA and CDR2 is SQIVND (reference sequence). The CDR3 spans 16 residues. CDR3 region: CASIGRTESSNQPQHF. CDR3 nucleotides: TGTGCCAGTATTGGGAGGACGGAGAGCTCAAATCAGCCCCAGCATTTT.